Following are 18 T cell receptor beta chains from one sample sequenced in a study of T cell repertoires in cytomegalovirus infection. TCRdb fed the reads into MiXCR, producing one record per CDR3 protein. Here the sample spans under 200,000 distinct CDR3 sequences, 7.5% to 10% being singletons. The sample was PBMCs. The receptors stem from a human donor in good health (CMV status not recorded). Some clones in this sample may be carry-over from other donors' samples.

This clonotype was counted between two and nine times. The chain links TRBV19 to TRBJ1-1; TRBD1 is a possible D gene (5 bases). The CDR3 is made up of 16 amino acids. CDR1 is LNHDA and CDR2 is SQIVND in the germline V gene (reference sequence). Trimming removed 8 bases from V and 5 bases from J, with 24 bases in between. The CDR3 is CASRERVGQGGTEAFF. The CDR3 DNA reads TGTGCCAGTCGGGAAAGGGTGGGGCAGGGTGGGACTGAAGCTTTCTTT.

This CDR3 reads CASASRPYEQYF. CDR3 nucleotides: TGTGCCAGCGCCTCCAGGCCCTACGAGCAGTACTTC. The chain links TRBV7-2 to TRBJ2-7; D is unresolved. Germline V gives CDR1 SGHTA, CDR2 FQGNSA. This CDR3 contains 12 residues. V was shortened by 8 bases and J by 2 bases, with 10 bases between the two germline ends. Supplemented by reference TRBV7-2 and TRBJ2-7, the full variable domain reads GAGVSQSPSNKVTEKGKDVELRCDPISGHTALYWYRQSLGQGLEFLIYFQGNSAPDKSGLPSDRFSAERTGGSVSTLTIQRTQQEDSAVYLCASASRPYEQYFGPGTRLTVT.

This chain uses TRBV3-1 with TRBJ2-5, with 11 bases lining up with TRBD2. V lost 4 bases, J lost 4 bases, and 2 bases stayed unmatched. CDR1 and CDR2 from the germline V gene are LGHDT and YNNKEL (reference sequence). This CDR3 contains 14 residues. CDR3 loop: CASSPGLAGETQYF. The CDR3 DNA reads as TGTGCCAGCAGCCCCGGACTAGCGGGAGAGACCCAGTACTTC.

This clonotype has a count of ten or more. This chain links TRBV29-1 with TRBJ2-1; D gene uncertain. Trimming removed 6 bases from V and 12 bases from J, with 15 bases in between. The CDR3 covers 11 residues. Per germline, CDR1 SQVTM and CDR2 ANQGSEA. In nucleotides, the CDR3 is TGCAGCGTCGAAAAAGATTTGGGGCAGTTCTTC. It encodes CSVEKDLGQFF.

At least ten counts were recorded for this clonotype. This chain links TRBV5-6 with TRBJ1-2, with 9 bases lining up with TRBD1. Germline V CDR1 and CDR2: SGHDT, YYEEEE. The CDR3 sequence is 13 residues long. J gave up 8 bases and V 0 bases, and 2 bases lay outside the gene matches. This CDR3 reads CASSLGQGEGYTF. Written as DNA, the CDR3 is TGTGCCAGCAGCTTGGGACAGGGGGAAGGCTACACCTTC.

This clonotype was counted only a few times. The chain recombines TRBV24-1 with TRBJ1-2; D not certain. V was pared by 3 bases and J by 1 base, with 11 bases between. The CDR3 contains 15 residues. Germline loops: CDR1 KGHDR, CDR2 SFDVKD. CDR3 protein: CATSDATGGNYGYTF. In DNA form, the CDR3 reads TGTGCCACCAGTGATGCCACGGGAGGTAACTATGGCTACACCTTC.

The chain employs TRBV5-1 and TRBJ2-1, with 9 bases lining up with TRBD1. V lost 6 bases and J lost 9; bases outside the gene matches: 10. CDR1 SGHRS and CDR2 YFSETQ come from the germline V gene. This CDR3 has 14 amino acids. The CDR3 loop is CASTSAGTGTEQFF. CDR3 bases: TGCGCCAGCACATCGGCCGGGACAGGGACTGAGCAGTTCTTC. The whole variable domain, remainder taken from reference TRBV5-1 and TRBJ2-1, is KAGVTQTPRYLIKTRGQQVTLSCSPISGHRSVSWYQQTPGQGLQFLFEYFSETQRNKGNFPGRFSGRQFSNSRSEMNVSTLELGDSALYLCASTSAGTGTEQFFGPGTRLTVL.

This clonotype was observed at least ten times. V usage is TRBV7-2 and J usage is TRBJ2-5; TRBD1 matches at 9 bases. CDR3 length equals 14 residues. The junction had 0 bases not matched to a gene; V was cut back by 1 base and J by 3 bases. Looked up from germline, CDR1 is SGHTA and CDR2 is FQGNSA. The CDR3 region has the DNA TGTGCCAGCAGCTTAGGGACAGGGGAAGAGACCCAGTACTTC. Translation: CASSLGTGEETQYF.

The rearrangement joins TRBV27 to TRBJ1-1; TRBD1 is a possible D gene (6 bases). From germline, CDR1 is MNHEY and CDR2 SMNVEV (reference sequence). V was cut by 5 bases and J by 11 bases, with 18 bases left in between. The CDR3 length is 13 residues. The CDR3 spells CASSLKQGSVAFF. The DNA of the CDR3 is TGTGCCAGCAGTCTTAAACAGGGAAGCGTGGCTTTCTTT.

This clonotype was observed many times. The CDR3 reads CASSWTSGNQETQYF. The DNA for the CDR3 is TGTGCCAGCAGTTGGACTAGCGGGAACCAAGAGACCCAGTACTTC. J is TRBJ2-5 and V is TRBV7-2; 12 nucleotides align to TRBD2. Losses at the gene ends were 6 bases for V and 0 bases for J; bases not matched to a gene: 2. Germline CDR1 SGHTA, CDR2 FQGNSA. The length of the CDR3 is 15 residues.

This clonotype was counted ten times or more. J is TRBJ1-5 and V is TRBV18; D is uncertain. Germline CDR1 reads KGHSH; CDR2 reads LQKENI. The CDR3 runs to 16 residues. The V end was cut by 3 bases, the J end by 0 bases, with 12 bases between. The CDR3 DNA sequence: TGTGCCAGCTCACCTCTGTTTCTAAATAGCAATCAGCCCCAGCATTTT. Translated, it gives CASSPLFLNSNQPQHF. Full variable domain (rest looked up from reference TRBV18 and TRBJ1-5): NAGVMQNPRHLVRRRGQEARLRCSPMKGHSHVYWYRQLPEEGLKFMVYLQKENIIDESGMPKERFSAEFPKEGPSILRIQQVVRGDSAAYFCASSPLFLNSNQPQHFGDGTRLSIL.

This clonotype was observed at least ten times. The chain couples TRBV7-8 to TRBJ2-2, with 9 nucleotides matching TRBD1. There are 16 residues in the CDR3. V trimming: 3 bases; J trimming: 4 bases; junction bases outside the gene matches: 6. CDR1 and CDR2 (germline): SGHVS, FQNEAQ. In DNA, the CDR3 is TGTGCCAGCAGCTTCTACAGGGGGCGAACCACCGGGGAGCTGTTTTTT. It encodes CASSFYRGRTTGELFF. Filled out from reference TRBV7-8 and TRBJ2-2, the complete variable domain reads GAGVSQSPRYKVAKRGQDVALRCDPISGHVSLFWYQQALGQGPEFLTYFQNEAQLDKSGLPSDRFFAERPEGSVSTLKIQRTQQEDSAVYLCASSFYRGRTTGELFFGEGSRLTVL.

The chain carries TRBV7-9 and TRBJ1-2; D might be TRBD1 (6 bases). Germline CDR1 SEHNR, CDR2 FQNEAQ (reference sequence). CDR3 length: 14 residues. V lost 5 bases and J lost 5, with 15 bases in between. This CDR3 reads CASSPRTQGYGYTF. The DNA for the CDR3 is TGTGCCAGCAGCCCAAGGACCCAGGGGTATGGCTACACCTTC. Based on the CDR3 plus reference TRBV7-9 and TRBJ1-2, the full variable domain is DTGVSQNPRHKITKRGQNVTFRCDPISEHNRLYWYRQTLGQGPEFLTYFQNEAQLEKSRLLSDRFSAERPKGSFSTLEIQRTEQGDSAMYLCASSPRTQGYGYTFGSGTRLTVV.

As DNA, the CDR3 is TGTGCCAGCAGTGAATATTCCCGGATAGGGGGAAACTATGGCTACACCTTC. It is translated as CASSEYSRIGGNYGYTF. The J gene is TRBJ1-2, the V gene TRBV25-1; the D gene is possibly TRBD1 (6 bases). The CDR3 covers 17 residues. From germline, CDR1 is MGHDK and CDR2 SYGVNS. V shed 0 bases and J shed 2 bases, with 16 bases lying between them.

This clonotype was counted at least ten times. This chain connects TRBV7-2 to TRBJ2-7; weak D call: TRBD1 (6 bases). CDR1 is SGHTA, CDR2 FQGNSA, per germline. This CDR3 has 12 amino acids. V lost 5 bases to trimming and J lost 4 bases, with 9 bases between them. This chain's CDR3 is CASSKQGYEQYF. As DNA, the CDR3 is TGTGCCAGCAGCAAACAGGGTTACGAGCAGTACTTC.

This clonotype has only a few counts. The chain has TRBV6-1 and TRBJ1-1; tentative D call: TRBD1 (5 bases). The CDR3 is 17 residues long. Between the trimmed V and J ends, which lost 5 bases and 0 bases, there was a span of 19 bases. CDR1 is MNHNS and CDR2 is SASEGT in the germline V gene. The CDR3 region has the DNA TGTGCCAGCAGTTATCACTCAGGGAGGGTAATGAACACTGAAGCTTTCTTT. Protein product: CASSYHSGRVMNTEAFF.

In this sample, this clonotype turned up a few times. V usage is TRBV6-2 or TRBV6-3 and J usage is TRBJ2-7; 14 bases map to TRBD2. Trimming removed 5 bases from V and 6 bases from J; junction bases left unmatched: 9. Germline V gene lookup returns CDR1 MNHEY and CDR2 SVGEGT. The CDR3 runs to 16 residues. The chain's CDR3 is CASSPRLAGGPGEQYF. As DNA, the CDR3 is TGTGCCAGCAGTCCTAGACTAGCGGGAGGGCCGGGCGAGCAGTACTTC.

The chain carries TRBV12-3 or TRBV12-4 and TRBJ1-2, with D hard to call. CDR3 length equals 14 residues. V was cut by 4 bases and J by 2 bases, with 11 bases left in between. The CDR3 here is CASSSRGGNYGYTF. The CDR3 DNA follows: TGTGCCAGCAGTTCGCGGGGAGGGAACTATGGCTACACCTTC.